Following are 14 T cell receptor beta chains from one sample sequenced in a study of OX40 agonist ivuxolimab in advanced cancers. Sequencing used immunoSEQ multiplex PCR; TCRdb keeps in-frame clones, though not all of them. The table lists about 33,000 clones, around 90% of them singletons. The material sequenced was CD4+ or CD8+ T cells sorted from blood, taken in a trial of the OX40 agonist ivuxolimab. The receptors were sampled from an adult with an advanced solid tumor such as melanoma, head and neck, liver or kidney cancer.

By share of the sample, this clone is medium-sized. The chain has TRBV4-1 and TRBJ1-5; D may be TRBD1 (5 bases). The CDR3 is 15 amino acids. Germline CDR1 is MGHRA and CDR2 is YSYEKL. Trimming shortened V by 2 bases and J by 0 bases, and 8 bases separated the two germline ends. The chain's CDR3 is CASSQTGDSNQPQHF. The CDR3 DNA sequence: TGCGCCAGCAGCCAAACAGGAGATAGCAATCAGCCCCAGCATTTT.

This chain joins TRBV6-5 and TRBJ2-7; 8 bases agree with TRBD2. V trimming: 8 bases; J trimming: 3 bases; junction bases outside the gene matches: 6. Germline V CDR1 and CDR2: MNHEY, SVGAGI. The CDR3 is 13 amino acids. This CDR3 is CASGPGGGYEQYF. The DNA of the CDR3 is TGTGCCAGCGGCCCGGGGGGGGGCTACGAGCAGTACTTC.

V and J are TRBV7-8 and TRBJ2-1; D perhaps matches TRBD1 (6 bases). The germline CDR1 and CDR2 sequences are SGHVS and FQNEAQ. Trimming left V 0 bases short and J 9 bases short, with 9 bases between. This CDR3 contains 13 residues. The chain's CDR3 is CASSLARGSEQFF. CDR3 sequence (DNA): TGTGCCAGCAGCTTAGCGAGGGGGAGTGAGCAGTTCTTC.

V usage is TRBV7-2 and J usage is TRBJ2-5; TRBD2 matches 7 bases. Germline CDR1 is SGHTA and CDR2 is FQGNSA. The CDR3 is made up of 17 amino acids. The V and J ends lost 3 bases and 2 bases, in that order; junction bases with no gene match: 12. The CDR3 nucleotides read TGTGCCAGCAGCTTGGGGACTACGGTAGCAGTACAAGAGACCCAGTACTTC. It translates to CASSLGTTVAVQETQYF.

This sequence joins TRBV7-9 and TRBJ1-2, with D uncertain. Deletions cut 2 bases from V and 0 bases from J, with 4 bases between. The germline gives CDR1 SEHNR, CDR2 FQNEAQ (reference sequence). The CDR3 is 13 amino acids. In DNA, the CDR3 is TGTGCCAGCAGCTTACTATCTAACTATGGCTACACCTTC. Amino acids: CASSLLSNYGYTF.

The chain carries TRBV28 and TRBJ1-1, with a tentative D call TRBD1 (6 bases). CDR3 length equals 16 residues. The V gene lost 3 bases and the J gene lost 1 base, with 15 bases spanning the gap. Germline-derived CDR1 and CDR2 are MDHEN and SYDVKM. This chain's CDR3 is CASSLVKHRENTEAFF. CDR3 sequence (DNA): TGTGCCAGCAGTTTGGTCAAACACAGGGAGAACACTGAAGCTTTCTTT.

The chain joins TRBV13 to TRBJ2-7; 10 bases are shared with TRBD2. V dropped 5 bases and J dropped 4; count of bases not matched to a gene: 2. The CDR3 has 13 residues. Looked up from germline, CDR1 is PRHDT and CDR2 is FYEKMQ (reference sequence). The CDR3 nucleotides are TGTGCCAGCAGCGTAGCGGGGGGTTACGAGCAGTACTTC. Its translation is CASSVAGGYEQYF.

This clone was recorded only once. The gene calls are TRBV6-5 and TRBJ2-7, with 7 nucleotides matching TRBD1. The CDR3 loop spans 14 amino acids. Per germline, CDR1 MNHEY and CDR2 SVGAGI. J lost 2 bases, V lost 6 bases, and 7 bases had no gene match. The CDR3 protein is CASRIRTGAYEQYF. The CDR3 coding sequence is TGTGCCAGCAGGATCCGAACAGGGGCCTACGAGCAGTACTTC.

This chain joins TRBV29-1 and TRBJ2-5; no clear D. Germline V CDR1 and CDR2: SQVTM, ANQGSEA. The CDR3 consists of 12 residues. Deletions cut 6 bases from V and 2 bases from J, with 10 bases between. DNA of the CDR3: TGCAGCGTCCAACCGACTCAAGAGACCCAGTACTTC. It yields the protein CSVQPTQETQYF.

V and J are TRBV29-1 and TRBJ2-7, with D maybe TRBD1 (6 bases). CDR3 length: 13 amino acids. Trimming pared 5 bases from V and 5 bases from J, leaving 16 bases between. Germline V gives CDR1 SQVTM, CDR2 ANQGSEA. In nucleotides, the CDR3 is TGCAGCGTTTGGACTGGGGGCGCCCACGAGCAGTACTTC. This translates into CSVWTGGAHEQYF.

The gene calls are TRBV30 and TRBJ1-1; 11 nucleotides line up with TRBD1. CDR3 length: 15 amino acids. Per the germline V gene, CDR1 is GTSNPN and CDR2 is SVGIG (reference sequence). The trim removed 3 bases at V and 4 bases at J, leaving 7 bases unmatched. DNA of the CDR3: TGTGCCTGGAGCCTCCGGGACAGGGGGTTCACTGAAGCTTTCTTT. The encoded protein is CAWSLRDRGFTEAFF.

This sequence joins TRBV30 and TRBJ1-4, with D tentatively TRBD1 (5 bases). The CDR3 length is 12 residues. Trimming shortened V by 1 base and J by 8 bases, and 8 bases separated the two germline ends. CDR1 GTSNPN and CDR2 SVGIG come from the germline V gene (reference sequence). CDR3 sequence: CAWSGYREKLFF. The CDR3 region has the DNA TGTGCCTGGAGTGGCTACAGGGAAAAACTGTTTTTT.

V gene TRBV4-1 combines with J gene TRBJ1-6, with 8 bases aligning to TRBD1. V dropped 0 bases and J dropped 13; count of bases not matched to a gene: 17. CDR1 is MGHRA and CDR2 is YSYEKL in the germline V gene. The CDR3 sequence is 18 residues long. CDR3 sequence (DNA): TGCGCCAGCAGCCAAGAATCCGGACTCAGGGGGCCCCTGTCCCCCCTCCACTTT. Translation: CASSQESGLRGPLSPLHF.

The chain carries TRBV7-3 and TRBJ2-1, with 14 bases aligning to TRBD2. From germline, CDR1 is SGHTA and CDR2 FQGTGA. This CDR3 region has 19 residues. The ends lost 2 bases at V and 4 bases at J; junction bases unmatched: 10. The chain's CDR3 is CASSLSPGTSGRVYNEQFF. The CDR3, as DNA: TGTGCCAGCAGCTTATCCCCCGGGACTAGCGGGAGAGTATACAATGAGCAGTTCTTC. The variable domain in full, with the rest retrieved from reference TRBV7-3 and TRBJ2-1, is GAGVSQTPSNKVTEKGKYVELRCDPISGHTALYWYRQSLGQGPEFLIYFQGTGAADDSGLPNDRFFAVRPEGSVSTLKIQRTERGDSAVYLCASSLSPGTSGRVYNEQFFGPGTRLTVL.